This entry lists 27 T cell receptor beta chains sequenced from one sample in a study of response to subunit inactivated influenza vaccine. TCRdb re-called the RT-PCR reads through MiXCR, storing one row per CDR3 protein. The sample lists some 500,000 distinct CDR3 sequences, roughly 13% occurring once. Sample: PBMCs from blood, taken roughly 48 days after vaccination. Source of these receptors: a man aged 50-59 years who received an inactivated influenza vaccine.

The genes are TRBV6-5 and TRBJ2-7; TRBD1 matches at 8 bases. This CDR3 comprises 14 residues. The V gene end was trimmed by 0 bases and the J gene end by 4 bases; junction bases not matched to a gene: 2. The germline V gene has CDR1 MNHEY and CDR2 SVGAGI. This CDR3 is CASSYSGTGYEQYF. CDR3 nucleotide sequence: TGTGCCAGCAGTTACTCCGGGACAGGATACGAGCAGTACTTC.

This clonotype was found a few times. The chain employs TRBV24-1 and TRBJ1-1; possibly TRBD1 for D (6 bases). V was clipped by 5 bases and J by 4 bases, with 16 bases between them. Germline CDR1 is KGHDR and CDR2 is SFDVKD. CDR3 size: 15 residues. The CDR3 here is CATSASDSLPTEAFF. The CDR3 coding sequence is TGTGCCACCAGTGCCTCGGACAGTCTTCCCACTGAAGCTTTCTTT.

J is TRBJ1-5 and V is TRBV12-3 or TRBV12-4; TRBD1 might be the D (6 bases). Trimming took 6 bases from V and 4 from J, leaving 16 bases between them. This CDR3 is 15 amino acids long. CDR3 sequence: CASSRRGHENQPQHF. The DNA for the CDR3 is TGTGCCAGCAGCCGCAGGGGACACGAGAATCAGCCCCAGCATTTT.

Many counts were recorded for this clonotype. J is TRBJ1-3 and V is TRBV7-2; D not resolved. The CDR3 loop spans 16 amino acids. The V gene lost 0 bases and the J gene lost 0 bases, with 9 bases spanning the gap. Germline-derived CDR1 and CDR2 are SGHTA and FQGNSA. CDR3 loop: CASSLAGHHSGNTIYF. The CDR3 region has the DNA TGTGCCAGCAGCTTAGCAGGGCACCACTCTGGAAACACCATATATTTT.

This sequence joins TRBV5-4 and TRBJ1-6, with D perhaps matching TRBD1 (5 bases). Germline CDR1 reads SGHNT; CDR2 reads YYREEE (reference sequence). The ends were cut back, 4 bases at V and 9 bases at J, with 14 bases in the middle. The CDR3 has 14 residues. DNA of the CDR3: TGTGCCAGCAGCCTAATGATGGGGGGTTCACCCCTCCACTTT. Amino acids: CASSLMMGGSPLHF.

This chain uses TRBV10-3 with TRBJ2-3, with 15 positions matching TRBD2. Trimming removed 4 bases from V and 1 base from J; junction bases left unmatched: 3. The CDR3 contains 17 residues. Per the germline V gene, CDR1 is ENHRY and CDR2 is SYGVKD. The CDR3 nucleotides are TGTGCCATCAGTGTCGGGACTAGCGGGGGGCGCACAGATACGCAGTATTTT. Translated: CAISVGTSGGRTDTQYF.

The chain uses TRBV5-1 and TRBJ1-2; 9 nucleotides match TRBD1. J was trimmed by 2 bases and V by 0 bases; bases with no gene match: 8. Germline V gives CDR1 SGHRS, CDR2 YFSETQ. This CDR3 is 17 amino acids long. The CDR3 region is CASSLAPGQGTNYGYTF. The CDR3 DNA sequence: TGCGCCAGCAGCTTGGCCCCGGGACAGGGTACCAACTATGGCTACACCTTC.

The V call is TRBV7-2, the J call TRBJ1-1, with TRBD1 matching 7 bases. V trimming: 5 bases; J trimming: 5 bases; junction bases outside the gene matches: 11. CDR3 length equals 15 residues. The V gene's germline CDR1 is SGHTA and CDR2 FQGNSA. Here the CDR3 reads CASSGDSSRWTEAFF. DNA of the CDR3: TGTGCCAGCAGCGGGGACAGCTCCAGGTGGACTGAAGCTTTCTTT.

This clonotype has a count of ten or more. The chain is built from TRBV5-1 and TRBJ2-2; 9 nucleotides align to TRBD1. V was pared by 4 bases and J by 3 bases, with 4 bases of the junction left unmatched. Germline loops: CDR1 SGHRS, CDR2 YFSETQ. CDR3 size: 15 residues. The CDR3 coding sequence is TGCGCCAGCAGCCCTCGACAGGGGGACACCGGGGAGCTGTTTTTT. This translates into CASSPRQGDTGELFF.

The chain combines TRBV14 with TRBJ2-3; D gene uncertain. Germline V gene sequence: CDR1 SGHDN, CDR2 FVKESK. V shed 4 bases and J shed 0 bases, with 11 bases lying between them. CDR3 length: 15 residues. DNA for the CDR3: TGTGCCAGCAGCCCTCACCACTATAGCACAGATACGCAGTATTTT. Protein: CASSPHHYSTDTQYF. Combining the CDR3 with reference TRBV14 and TRBJ2-3 gives the whole variable domain EAGVTQFPSHSVIEKGQTVTLRCDPISGHDNLYWYRRVMGKEIKFLLHFVKESKQDESGMPNNRFLAERTGGTYSTLKVQPAELEDSGVYFCASSPHHYSTDTQYFGPGTRLTVL.

There are a few counts of this clonotype. The rearrangement joins TRBV6-1 to TRBJ1-6, with 9 bases identical to TRBD1. With 5 bases clipped from V and 9 bases from J, the junction kept 11 bases outside the gene matches. This CDR3 is built from 16 residues. CDR1 is MNHNS, CDR2 SASEGT, per germline. The CDR3 loop reads CASSKFDRGKGSPLHF. In nucleotides, the CDR3 is TGTGCCAGCAGTAAATTCGACAGGGGGAAGGGTTCACCCCTCCACTTT.

As concerns this clonotype: A much larger clone differs by one base, so this may be a read error. The gene calls are TRBV6-2 or TRBV6-3 and TRBJ2-2; D possibly corresponds to TRBD2 (6 bases). This CDR3 has 16 residues. V gave up 0 bases and J gave up 6 bases, with 14 bases separating them. Germline assignment: CDR1 MNHEY and CDR2 SVGEGT. The CDR3 loop is CASSYSVKGGAGELFF. The CDR3 region has the DNA TGTGCCAGCAGTTACTCGGTCAAGGGAGGAGCCGGGGAGCTGTTTTTT.

This clonotype was found a few times. The chain carries TRBV27 and TRBJ1-6; TRBD1 is a possible D gene (5 bases). Germline CDR1 MNHEY, CDR2 SMNVEV (reference sequence). The CDR3 runs to 15 residues. Trimming took off 0 bases at V and 10 bases at J, with 13 bases between the two ends. For the CDR3, the DNA is TGTGCCAGCAGTTTATCGGAGGGGCTGGGGTCACCCCTCCACTTT. This translates into CASSLSEGLGSPLHF.

This clonotype was counted ten times or more. The chain links TRBV10-3 to TRBJ2-1; 7 positions agree with TRBD2. Germline V gene sequence: CDR1 ENHRY, CDR2 SYGVKD. V lost 3 bases to trimming and J lost 6 bases; unmatched junction nucleotides: 5. CDR3 size: 14 residues. The CDR3 reads CAISEDGLGNEQFF. The CDR3 coding sequence is TGTGCCATCAGTGAAGATGGACTAGGCAATGAGCAGTTCTTC.

This clonotype was seen more than once but under ten times. The CDR3 sequence is CATSENSYQPQHF. The CDR3 bases are TGTGCCACCAGTGAGAACAGCTATCAGCCCCAGCATTTT. The chain recombines TRBV24-1 with TRBJ1-5, with D unresolved. V was trimmed by 4 bases and J by 5 bases, leaving 8 bases between them. Germline loops: CDR1 KGHDR, CDR2 SFDVKD. The CDR3 length is 13 residues.

The chain combines TRBV7-3 with TRBJ2-2; no clear D. V was clipped by 5 bases and J by 6 bases, with 10 bases between them. The length of the CDR3 is 13 residues. In germline, CDR1 is SGHTA, CDR2 FQGTGA. CDR3 coding DNA: TGTGCCAGCAGCCCCCAGTCATCCGGGGAGCTGTTTTTT. This codes for CASSPQSSGELFF.

This clonotype showed up just a few times. The J gene is TRBJ2-4, the V gene TRBV10-3; 10 bases align to TRBD1. The CDR3 totals 17 residues. The V gene end was trimmed by 2 bases and the J gene end by 3 bases; junction bases not matched to a gene: 7. CDR1 ENHRY and CDR2 SYGVKD come from the germline V gene. The CDR3 here is CAISEGDRGGGKNIQYF. The CDR3 DNA reads as TGTGCCATCAGTGAGGGGGACAGGGGTGGCGGCAAAAACATTCAGTACTTC.

This clonotype has at least ten counts. The chain recombines TRBV12-3 or TRBV12-4 with TRBJ2-1; 10 bases align to TRBD2. The CDR3 extends over 15 amino acids. V was pared by 4 bases and J by 5 bases, with 5 bases of the junction left unmatched. The CDR3 reads CASSSERGGNNEQFF. CDR3 in DNA: TGTGCCAGCAGTTCGGAGCGGGGGGGAAACAATGAGCAGTTCTTC.

This clonotype has more than one count but fewer than ten. V gene TRBV3-1 combines with J gene TRBJ2-7, with 10 nucleotides matching TRBD1. Germline-derived CDR1 and CDR2 are LGHDT and YNNKEL (reference sequence). J was trimmed by 2 bases and V by 1 base; bases with no gene match: 2. The CDR3 has 15 residues. CDR3 bases: TGTGCCAGCAGCCAAGCGGGGACAGGGGCCTACGAGCAGTACTTC. Translated, it gives CASSQAGTGAYEQYF.

The chain carries TRBV20-1 and TRBJ2-7; no definite D call. The CDR3 totals 13 residues. The V end lost 3 bases, the J end lost 2 bases, and 11 bases lay between the germline ends. Germline CDR1 reads DFQATT; CDR2 reads SNEGSKA (reference sequence). The CDR3 reads CSASPGSTYEQYF. DNA of the CDR3: TGCAGTGCTAGTCCCGGGTCCACCTACGAGCAGTACTTC.

This clonotype was recorded a few times. The chain has TRBV4-3 and TRBJ2-1; D might be TRBD1 (5 bases). The germline V and J ends were trimmed by 1 base and 6 bases, with 22 bases remaining between them. From germline, CDR1 is LGHNA and CDR2 YSLEER. The CDR3 extends over 18 amino acids. CDR3: CASSQGAAGFWVTNEQFF. CDR3 DNA sequence: TGCGCCAGCAGCCAAGGAGCTGCAGGGTTTTGGGTTACCAATGAGCAGTTCTTC.

This clonotype showed up many times. The V and J genes are TRBV10-3 and TRBJ2-5; D possibly corresponds to TRBD1 (6 bases). The CDR3 covers 12 residues. From germline, CDR1 is ENHRY and CDR2 SYGVKD. Trimming took off 8 bases at V and 5 bases at J, with 12 bases between the two ends. In DNA form, the CDR3 reads TGTGCCATCTCTGATAGGGGGGAGACCCAGTACTTC. Translation: CAISDRGETQYF.

This clonotype was counted ten times or more. V gene TRBV6-1 combines with J gene TRBJ1-1; D gene ambiguous. V was trimmed by 2 bases and J by 5 bases, leaving 6 bases between them. Germline V CDR1 and CDR2: MNHNS, SASEGT. This CDR3 is 12 amino acids long. The CDR3 protein is CASSEPRTEAFF. In nucleotides, the CDR3 is TGTGCCAGCAGTGAACCCCGTACTGAAGCTTTCTTT.

J is TRBJ2-1 and V is TRBV5-5; possible D gene TRBD2, 5 bases. CDR1 SGHKS and CDR2 YYEKEE come from the germline V gene (reference sequence). V lost 4 bases and J lost 7, with 12 bases in between. The CDR3 is 13 residues long. The CDR3 here is CASSVGPGNEQFF. CDR3 bases: TGTGCCAGCAGCGTAGGCCCGGGGAATGAGCAGTTCTTC.

The chain has TRBV6-2 or TRBV6-3 and TRBJ1-5, with D possibly matching TRBD1 (5 bases). This CDR3 contains 16 residues. Germline CDR1 and CDR2: MNHEY and SVGEGT. The V gene lost 4 bases and the J gene lost 3 bases, with 16 bases spanning the gap. CDR3 protein: CASSSLSTVINQPQHF. CDR3 bases: TGTGCCAGCAGTTCCCTCTCGACAGTGATCAATCAGCCCCAGCATTTT.

This clonotype showed up just a few times. The chain recombines TRBV30 with TRBJ1-3; D unresolved. This CDR3 is 12 amino acids long. The germline V gene has CDR1 GTSNPN and CDR2 SVGIG (reference sequence). The ends were cut back, 2 bases at V and 2 bases at J, with 4 bases in the middle. This chain's CDR3 is CAWSLTGNTIYF. CDR3 nucleotides: TGTGCCTGGAGTCTGACTGGAAACACCATATATTTT.

There are many counts of this clonotype. J is TRBJ2-1 and V is TRBV5-1; D is perhaps TRBD1 (5 bases). This CDR3 has 16 amino acids. V gave up 1 base and J gave up 4 bases, with 15 bases separating them. Germline CDR1 is SGHRS and CDR2 is YFSETQ. The CDR3 sequence is CASSLNWGSSYNEQFF. CDR3 bases: TGCGCCAGCAGCTTGAATTGGGGCTCAAGTTACAATGAGCAGTTCTTC. The full variable domain, its missing parts supplied by reference TRBV5-1 and TRBJ2-1, is KAGVTQTPRYLIKTRGQQVTLSCSPISGHRSVSWYQQTPGQGLQFLFEYFSETQRNKGNFPGRFSGRQFSNSRSEMNVSTLELGDSALYLCASSLNWGSSYNEQFFGPGTRLTVL.